These 31 T cell receptor beta chains share one sample of origin, sequenced in a study of molecular identifiers for immune sequencing clone quantification. In TCRdb, the PCR reads were re-called with MiXCR into one record per CDR3 protein. The sample lists about half a million distinct CDR3 sequences; roughly 23% were seen once. Sequenced material: naive CD8+ T cells from blood, with Jurkat cell RNA spiked in. Subset of the sample: FACS-sorted CD8+CD4-CCR7+CD45RA+ naive T cells. The receptors originated from a human donor in good health. Some libraries in this study had Jurkat cell RNA spiked in.

To note about this clonotype: An end of the junction differs from the germline gene, which may be a read error. The V call is TRBV27, the J call TRBJ2-3; possible D gene TRBD1, 5 bases. The CDR3 covers 13 residues. Germline CDR1 and CDR2: MNHEY and SMNVEV (reference sequence). DNA for the CDR3: TGTGCCAGCAGGGCCGTTGGCACAGGTACGCAGTATTTT. It translates to CASRAVGTGTQYF.

The sample holds many counts of this clonotype. The CDR3 DNA reads as TGCAGTGCTAGAGATGACACCACAGATACGCAGTATTTT. Its protein is CSARDDTTDTQYF. The rearrangement uses TRBV20-1 and TRBJ2-3, with D uncertain. V was clipped by 0 bases and J by 2 bases, with 6 bases between them. There are 13 residues in the CDR3. CDR1 is DFQATT and CDR2 is SNEGSKA in the germline V gene (reference sequence).

About this clonotype: A clone one base away is much larger, so this may be a read error. The chain links TRBV29-1 to TRBJ2-3, with D possibly TRBD2 on 6 matching bases. V lost 6 bases to trimming and J lost 4 bases, with 20 bases between them. There are 15 residues in the CDR3. Germline lookup yields CDR1 SQVTM and CDR2 ANQGSEA. CDR3 nucleotides: TGCAGCGTCTCGGGGCCAGGGTGGGAGGCAGATACGCAGTATTTT. It yields the protein CSVSGPGWEADTQYF.

This chain uses TRBV6-5 with TRBJ1-2; D gene ambiguous. With 0 bases removed from V and 1 base from J, the gap between germline ends came to 12 bases. The CDR3 extends over 16 amino acids. CDR1 and CDR2 (germline): MNHEY, SVGAGI. The CDR3 nucleotides are TGTGCCAGCAGTTACTCGAGGACGGCGGATAACTATGGCTACACCTTC. Translated, it gives CASSYSRTADNYGYTF.

The sample holds a few counts of this clonotype. The chain joins TRBV7-2 to TRBJ2-5; TRBD2 aligns across 9 bases. The V and J ends lost 5 bases and 5 bases, in that order; junction bases with no gene match: 15. CDR1 and CDR2 (germline): SGHTA, FQGNSA. The CDR3 covers 17 residues. DNA of the CDR3: TGTGCCAGCAGCCTATATGGAGAAGTTAGCGGGGGCGAGACCCAGTACTTC. Protein: CASSLYGEVSGGETQYF.

This clonotype was detected many times. Written as DNA, the CDR3 is TGTGCCAGCGGAGACACCTTTCGGGTCACTGAAGCTTTCTTT. It yields the protein CASGDTFRVTEAFF. The rearrangement joins TRBV12-3 or TRBV12-4 to TRBJ1-1, with D unresolved. This CDR3 comprises 14 residues. The V and J ends lost 8 bases and 4 bases respectively, with 17 bases between them.

This clonotype was observed at least ten times. The chain combines TRBV7-6 with TRBJ2-3; weak D call: TRBD2 (8 bases). The V and J ends lost 2 bases and 0 bases respectively, with 30 bases between them. CDR3 length: 22 residues. The germline V gene encodes CDR1 SGHVS and CDR2 FNYEAQ. The CDR3 loop reads CASSLRRREGARAPPSTDTQYF. Written as DNA, the CDR3 is TGTGCCAGCAGCTTAAGGCGTCGGGAGGGGGCTCGAGCGCCCCCGAGCACAGATACGCAGTATTTT.

This clonotype was observed a handful of times. The chain has TRBV21-1 and TRBJ1-1; the table calls TRBD1, which could not be checked here. TRBV21-1 is recorded as a pseudogene. The CDR3 is 12 residues long. The CDR3 protein is CASTPYGTEAFF. The CDR3 nucleotides read TGTGCCAGCACCCCTTACGGCACTGAAGCTTTCTTT.

The table lists this clonotype with a few counts. V usage is TRBV4-1 and J usage is TRBJ2-3, with TRBD2 as a possible D gene (6 bases). Trimming left V 6 bases short and J 0 bases short, with 10 bases between. Germline V gene lookup returns CDR1 MGHRA and CDR2 YSYEKL. The CDR3 length is 14 residues. CDR3 DNA: TGCGCCAGCAGATACGGGGGTAGCACAGATACGCAGTATTTT. This encodes CASRYGGSTDTQYF.

Concerning this clonotype itself: This may be a read error, as it is one base from a much larger clone. This chain joins TRBV24-1 and TRBJ1-1; TRBD1 might be the D (6 bases). The germline gives CDR1 KGHDR, CDR2 SFDVKD. The CDR3 covers 12 residues. Trimming cost V 12 bases and J 2 bases, with 12 bases left between them. CDR3 DNA: TGTGCCGCCACAGGGCCCAACACTGAAGCTTTCTTT. This codes for CAATGPNTEAFF.

This clonotype came up a few times. The chain has TRBV13 and TRBJ2-2; D remains unclear. V was shortened by 5 bases and J by 6 bases, with 10 bases between the two germline ends. This CDR3 contains 13 residues. Germline V gene data show CDR1 as PRHDT and CDR2 as FYEKMQ (reference sequence). CDR3 nucleotide sequence: TGTGCCAGCAGCAACAGCCATTCCGGGGAGCTGTTTTTT. Translated, it gives CASSNSHSGELFF.

In its sample, this clonotype was seen a few times. The genes are TRBV30 and TRBJ1-5, with 7 bases lining up with TRBD1. The trim removed 2 bases at V and 6 bases at J, leaving 13 bases unmatched. This CDR3 comprises 16 residues. Germline CDR1 and CDR2: GTSNPN and SVGIG (reference sequence). The CDR3 spells CAWSRGVPGGFQPQHF. The CDR3 coding sequence is TGTGCCTGGAGTAGGGGGGTGCCAGGGGGATTTCAGCCCCAGCATTTT.

This clonotype was observed many times. This chain links TRBV6-5 with TRBJ1-5; D ambiguous. Germline V gene data show CDR1 as MNHEY and CDR2 as SVGAGI. Trimming cost V 9 bases and J 3 bases, with 12 bases left between them. The CDR3 consists of 13 residues. CDR3 sequence reads: CASATYFNQPQHF. CDR3 coding DNA: TGTGCCAGTGCGACTTATTTCAATCAGCCCCAGCATTTT.

Turning to this clonotype: Since a much larger clone is just one base distant, this may be a read error. V usage is TRBV16 and J usage is TRBJ1-1; D not resolved. Trimming took 0 bases from V and 3 from J, leaving 11 bases between them. The length of the CDR3 is 15 residues. Germline V gene data show CDR1 as KGHSY and CDR2 as FQNENV. The CDR3 DNA is TGTGCCAGCAGCCAATCGGTAGGGCCAGACACTGAAGCTTTCTTT. Translated: CASSQSVGPDTEAFF.

Concerning this clonotype: This may stem from a read error, because a much larger clone lies one nucleotide away. V gene TRBV6-2 or TRBV6-3 combines with J gene TRBJ2-1; D remains ambiguous. This CDR3 has 13 residues. Germline CDR1 is MNHEY and CDR2 is SVGEGT. Between the trimmed V and J ends, which lost 7 bases and 8 bases, there was a span of 15 bases. CDR3 sequence reads: CASNNRARDEQFF. In nucleotides, the CDR3 is TGTGCCAGCAATAACCGGGCCCGGGATGAGCAGTTCTTC.

This clonotype was found many times. The CDR3 region is CASRGHQPERSNQPQHF. In DNA form, the CDR3 reads TGTGCCAGCAGAGGACATCAGCCGGAACGAAGCAATCAGCCCCAGCATTTT. This rearrangement joins TRBV6-1 to TRBJ1-5; weak D call: TRBD1 (5 bases). Between the trimmed V and J ends, which lost 6 bases and 1 base, there was a span of 19 bases. CDR1 is MNHNS, CDR2 SASEGT, per germline. This CDR3 comprises 17 residues.

This clonotype came up a few times. The chain couples TRBV7-9 to TRBJ1-3; D not certain. The V end lost 2 bases, the J end lost 1 base, and 12 bases lay between the germline ends. The CDR3 is made up of 16 amino acids. Germline V gene data show CDR1 as SEHNR and CDR2 as FQNEAQ (reference sequence). CDR3 loop: CASSLMMASSGNTIYF. The CDR3 DNA reads TGTGCCAGCAGCTTAATGATGGCTTCATCTGGAAACACCATATATTTT.

V usage is TRBV12-3 or TRBV12-4 and J usage is TRBJ2-3, with a weak D call TRBD1 (5 bases). The end of the DNA aligns better with TRBJ1-5, so the J call may be wrong. This CDR3 has 13 amino acids. CDR3 sequence: CASSLGGSDTQHF. The DNA of the CDR3 is TGTGCCAGCAGTTTAGGGGGCTCAGATACGCAGCATTTT.

This clonotype was observed many times. The chain combines TRBV13 with TRBJ2-7, with TRBD2 matching over 11 bases. The CDR3 is made up of 15 amino acids. The V and J ends lost 5 bases and 1 base, in that order; junction bases with no gene match: 4. Germline CDR1 is PRHDT and CDR2 is FYEKMQ (reference sequence). The chain's CDR3 is CASSDWTSGSYEQYF. CDR3 in DNA: TGTGCCAGCAGCGATTGGACTAGCGGGTCCTACGAGCAGTACTTC.

For this clonotype: The junction shows a germline mismatch at one end, possibly a read error. The rearrangement links TRBV6-6 to TRBJ2-1, with D maybe TRBD2 (5 bases). Germline CDR1 reads MNHNY; CDR2 reads SVGAGI (reference sequence). This CDR3 is built from 15 residues. CDR3 protein: CASSYVAGSCNEQFF. CDR3 bases: TGTGCCAGCAGTTACGTGGCGGGCTCCTGCAATGAGCAGTTCTTC.

This clonotype was counted ten times or more. In nucleotides, the CDR3 is TGTGCCAGCAGCTTAGCGCAGGTAGCCAAAAACATTCAGTACTTC. Translating it yields CASSLAQVAKNIQYF. The rearrangement uses TRBV7-9 and TRBJ2-4; D is uncertain. CDR1 is SEHNR, CDR2 FQNEAQ, per germline (reference sequence). The V end was cut by 0 bases, the J end by 0 bases, with 6 bases between. There are 15 residues in the CDR3.

The rearrangement uses TRBV29-1 and TRBJ2-3, with D hard to call. The CDR3 covers 10 residues. The V end was cut by 7 bases, the J end by 10 bases, with 12 bases between. The germline V gene encodes CDR1 SQVTM and CDR2 ANQGSEA. CDR3 nucleotide sequence: TGCAGCGCTGTTTTAGAGGCGCAGTATTTT. Translating it yields CSAVLEAQYF.

This chain uses TRBV27 with TRBJ2-6; 7 nucleotides align to TRBD1. Germline V gene sequence: CDR1 MNHEY, CDR2 SMNVEV (reference sequence). This CDR3 has 20 residues. Losses at the gene ends were 2 bases for V and 4 bases for J; bases not matched to a gene: 17. CDR3 nucleotides: TGTGCCAGCAGTTTAGTAGGGGGCGGAGTTTTCGGGACCGGGGCCAACGTCCTGACTTTC. This translates into CASSLVGGGVFGTGANVLTF.

This clonotype was picked up a small number of times. The J gene is TRBJ2-7, the V gene TRBV4-1; no reliable D call. Germline CDR1 MGHRA, CDR2 YSYEKL. V shed 1 base and J shed 5 bases, with 9 bases lying between them. The CDR3 runs 13 residues. The CDR3 loop reads CASSQVSKDEQYF. In DNA form, the CDR3 reads TGCGCCAGCAGCCAAGTTTCCAAGGACGAGCAGTACTTC.

This clonotype was seen repeatedly, ten times or more. The gene calls are TRBV7-9 and TRBJ1-5, with unresolved D. CDR1 and CDR2 (germline): SEHNR, FQNEAQ (reference sequence). V was trimmed by 4 bases and J by 2 bases, leaving 12 bases between them. The CDR3 is 15 amino acids. The CDR3 nucleotides read TGTGCCAGCAGCTCCGCCGTGGTTGGCAATCAGCCCCAGCATTTT. This encodes CASSSAVVGNQPQHF.

Note on this clonotype: A much larger clone differs by one base, so this may be a read error. This chain uses TRBV5-3 with TRBJ1-1, with 8 bases that match TRBD1. TRBV5-3 falls under the ORF class, with uncertain function. There are 14 residues in the CDR3. Trimming at V came to 8 bases and at J to 7 bases, leaving 13 bases not matched to a gene. This CDR3 reads CASSLDRGMFEAFF. In DNA form, the CDR3 reads TGTGCCAGCAGTCTAGACAGGGGAATGTTTGAAGCTTTCTTT.

As regards this clonotype: A much larger clone lies a single base off, so this may be a read error. V gene TRBV20-1 combines with J gene TRBJ2-7; TRBD1 might be the D (6 bases). There are 16 residues in the CDR3. The germline CDR1 and CDR2 sequences are DFQATT and SNEGSKA (reference sequence). The CDR3 region has the DNA TGCAGTGCTAGAGACCACAGGGTCCACCCCTCCTACGGGCAGTACTTC. Its translation is CSARDHRVHPSYGQYF.

This clonotype was recorded many times. The V gene is TRBV20-1, the J gene TRBJ1-1, with D possibly TRBD1 on 5 matching bases. Trimming took 0 bases from V and 3 from J, leaving 11 bases between them. Germline V gene lookup returns CDR1 DFQATT and CDR2 SNEGSKA (reference sequence). This CDR3 comprises 14 residues. CDR3 region: CSARDPRGDTEAFF. The CDR3 bases are TGCAGTGCTAGAGATCCGAGGGGCGACACTGAAGCTTTCTTT.

As concerns this clonotype: Being one base from a much bigger clone, this may be a read error. The gene calls are TRBV20-1 and TRBJ2-3; D tentatively reads TRBD1 or TRBD2 (5 bases each). V shed 4 bases and J shed 1 base, with 12 bases lying between them. Germline lookup yields CDR1 DFQATT and CDR2 SNEGSKA (reference sequence). The CDR3 is 14 residues long. The CDR3, as DNA: TGCAGTGCTACCGATTTGGGGGGCACAGATACGCAGTATTTT. As protein: CSATDLGGTDTQYF.

This clonotype has just a few counts. This chain uses TRBV14 with TRBJ2-3; 11 positions match TRBD2. Per germline, CDR1 SGHDN and CDR2 FVKESK. The CDR3 totals 17 residues. V shed 4 bases and J 2 bases; nucleotides not matched to a gene: 8. This CDR3 is CASSPLGTSGFTDTQYF. The CDR3 DNA follows: TGTGCCAGCAGCCCATTGGGGACTAGCGGCTTCACAGATACGCAGTATTTT.

This clonotype was seen ten or more times. Germline and junction disagree at one end, which may indicate a read error. The chain couples TRBV7-9 to TRBJ2-7; D might be TRBD1 (5 bases). The CDR3 spans 11 residues. CDR1 is SEHNR, CDR2 FQNEAQ, per germline (reference sequence). This CDR3 reads CASSLGEGDSF. The CDR3 DNA sequence: TGTGCCAGCAGCTTAGGGGAAGGGGATTCTTTC.